Each of the 8 T cell receptor beta chains below was sequenced from the same sample in a study of cytomegalovirus exposure and HLA in healthy donors. PCR involved 60 Vbeta and 13 Jbeta primers. The protocol was immunoSEQ multiplex PCR, while the TCRdb copy is restricted to in-frame clones and leaves out a portion. The sample holds around 110,000 clones; approximately 78% are singletons and the top ten take 22%. Source material: PBMCs. The receptor source for this set is a man aged 30 to 39 in good health and CMV-seropositive.

The chain carries TRBV5-1 and TRBJ1-2, with D possibly being TRBD1 (6 bases). Trimming removed 4 bases at V and 8 bases at J, with 18 bases between. CDR1 SGHRS and CDR2 YFSETQ come from the germline V gene. The CDR3 is 14 amino acids. CDR3 DNA sequence: TGCGCCAGCAGCCCGGGGGGGCAGGCGGGCGGCTACACCTTC. Translating gives CASSPGGQAGGYTF. Looking up the rest from reference TRBV5-1 and TRBJ1-2 gives the full variable domain: KAGVTQTPRYLIKTRGQQVTLSCSPISGHRSVSWYQQTPGQGLQFLFEYFSETQRNKGNFPGRFSGRQFSNSRSEMNVSTLELGDSALYLCASSPGGQAGGYTFGSGTRLTVV.

The V gene is TRBV6-4, the J gene TRBJ2-3, with D perhaps matching TRBD1 (7 bases). The germline gives CDR1 MRHNA, CDR2 SNTAGT. The CDR3 runs to 16 residues. Trimming left V 6 bases short and J 2 bases short, with 18 bases between. Written as DNA, the CDR3 is TGTGCCAGCAGCCCGCAGGGGGGCATCCACACAGATACGCAGTATTTT. Its translation: CASSPQGGIHTDTQYF.

The V and J genes are TRBV30 and TRBJ2-7; possible D gene TRBD1, 6 bases. This CDR3 comprises 14 residues. Germline V lookup: CDR1 GTSNPN, CDR2 SVGIG (reference sequence). The V end lost 0 bases, the J end lost 5 bases, and 14 bases lay between the germline ends. The CDR3 DNA sequence: TGTGCCTGGAGTGTACTGGGCAGGGGAGACGAGCAGTACGTC. It translates to CAWSVLGRGDEQYV.

The chain uses TRBV18 and TRBJ2-3; 7 bases match TRBD2. This CDR3 contains 13 residues. CDR1 and CDR2 (germline): KGHSH, LQKENI. V dropped 2 bases and J dropped 6; count of bases not matched to a gene: 2. The CDR3 sequence: CASSPNGGDTQYF. As DNA, the CDR3 is TGTGCCAGCTCACCAAACGGGGGGGATACGCAGTATTTT.

For this clone: The identical CDR3 is also encoded by other nucleotide sequences in the sample. This chain uses TRBV11-2 with TRBJ1-2, with 8 bases matching TRBD1. CDR1 and CDR2 from the germline V gene are SGHAT and FQNNGV. The CDR3 has 13 residues. With V trimmed by 4 bases and J by 4 bases, 2 bases remained unmatched. The CDR3 bases are TGTGCCAGCAGCTCAGGACAGGGCTATGGCTACACCTTC. Translating it yields CASSSGQGYGYTF.

The V gene is TRBV7-8, the J gene TRBJ2-3; the D gene is possibly TRBD1 (6 bases). V lost 6 bases and J lost 5, with 18 bases in between. Germline values: CDR1 SGHVS, CDR2 FQNEAQ. This CDR3 contains 15 residues. CDR3 coding DNA: TGTGCCAGCAGGATTGTCGGGACAAGAATAGATACGCAGTATTTT. Translated: CASRIVGTRIDTQYF.

V and J are TRBV4-2 and TRBJ1-2; possible D gene TRBD1, 5 bases. The CDR3 spans 15 residues. Germline V lookup: CDR1 LGHNA, CDR2 YNFKEQ. With 0 bases removed from V and 4 bases from J, the gap between germline ends came to 12 bases. CDR3 sequence reads: CASSQDSEGVYGYTF. The DNA of the CDR3 is TGTGCCAGCAGCCAAGATAGTGAAGGGGTCTATGGCTACACCTTC.

This clone occurred once. This sequence joins TRBV19 and TRBJ2-5; 11 bases match TRBD2. Germline loops: CDR1 LNHDA, CDR2 SQIVND (reference sequence). Trimming took 4 bases from V and 7 from J; bases not matched to a gene: 2. This CDR3 contains 13 residues. CDR3 bases: TGTGCCAGTAGTACTACTAGCGGGGGGACCCAGTACTTC. This translates into CASSTTSGGTQYF.